The 16 T cell receptor beta chains given below trace back to one sample, sequenced in a study of Graves' ophthalmopathy and Graves' hyperthyroidism (dated by TCRdb to the late 2010s). TCRdb shows the sequencer as Illumina HiSeq 2000. For repertoire sequencing, TCR beta CDR3 regions were amplified from RNA transcripts. The first round was an RT-PCR using HTBI primers with the Qiagen OneStep RT-PCR kit, and this first round was followed by a second-round multiplex PCR, then size selection and purification. The public reads were quality trimmed at Q25 with fastp and then assembled into clones with MiXCR by TCRdb, keeping productive beta chains. For every CDR3 protein sequence, its rows merge into one entry that carries the most common genes and DNA. This sample gives about 39,000 distinct CDR3 sequences in total; about 50% of them show up just once. The ten largest clonotypes hold about 26% of the sample.

Sequenced material: peripheral blood. The receptor source for this set is an adult woman with stable Graves' hyperthyroidism.

The chain recombines TRBV19 with TRBJ2-2; possible D gene TRBD2, 6 bases. Germline CDR1 and CDR2: LNHDA and SQIVND (reference sequence). The CDR3 is 16 amino acids. The V and J ends lost 7 bases and 0 bases respectively, with 15 bases between them. The CDR3 sequence is CASTTLAGTNTGELFF. CDR3 sequence (DNA): TGTGCCAGTACCACGCTGGCGGGAACGAACACCGGGGAGCTGTTTTTT.

Notes on this clonotype: The CDR3 end shows no conserved phenylalanine or tryptophan, and so a read error is likely. V is TRBV20-1 and J is TRBJ2-6, with unresolved D. The V gene lost 8 bases and the J gene lost 3 bases, with 11 bases spanning the gap. The germline gives CDR1 DFQATT, CDR2 SNEGSKA (reference sequence). The CDR3 extends over 13 amino acids. The CDR3, as DNA: TGCAGTAGAGACATCGATGGGGCCAACGTCCTGACTTAC. This encodes CSRDIDGANVLTY.

The genes are TRBV20-1 and TRBJ1-5, with 7 bases identical to TRBD1. This CDR3 is built from 14 residues. The trim removed 2 bases at V and 2 bases at J, leaving 3 bases unmatched. CDR1 and CDR2 (germline): DFQATT, SNEGSKA (reference sequence). CDR3 residues: CSARSDRGNQPQHF. In DNA form, the CDR3 reads TGCAGTGCTAGAAGCGACAGGGGCAATCAGCCCCAGCATTTT.

The chain recombines TRBV5-1 with TRBJ2-5; D gene uncertain. Germline V gives CDR1 SGHRS, CDR2 YFSETQ. The CDR3 extends over 13 amino acids. The germline V and J ends were trimmed by 1 base and 5 bases, with 9 bases remaining between them. The CDR3 here is CASSLILGETQYF. In DNA form, the CDR3 reads TGCGCCAGCAGCTTGATCTTAGGGGAGACCCAGTACTTC.

The rearrangement uses TRBV12-3 or TRBV12-4 and TRBJ2-6, with D uncertain. The CDR3 spans 14 residues. The V end lost 7 bases, the J end lost 0 bases, and 7 bases lay between the germline ends. CDR3 protein: CASKPHSGANVLTF. CDR3 in DNA: TGTGCCAGCAAACCCCACTCTGGGGCCAACGTCCTGACTTTC.

This clonotype was recorded only once. The rearrangement links TRBV29-1 to TRBJ1-3; D may be TRBD1 (6 bases). V shed 6 bases and J shed 4 bases, with 13 bases lying between them. Germline V gives CDR1 SQVTM, CDR2 ANQGSEA. The CDR3 totals 13 residues. As DNA, the CDR3 is TGCAGCGTGGGGCCAGGGGACGGAAACACCATATATTTT. Encoded protein: CSVGPGDGNTIYF.

The chain combines TRBV29-1 with TRBJ2-7, with 10 bases lining up with TRBD2. CDR3 length: 12 residues. Germline loops: CDR1 SQVTM, CDR2 ANQGSEA. V lost 7 bases to trimming and J lost 4 bases; unmatched junction nucleotides: 4. CDR3 nucleotide sequence: TGCAGCGCCGGACTAGCGGTTTACGAGCAGTACTTC. This translates into CSAGLAVYEQYF.

This clonotype has a count of ten or more. This sequence joins TRBV7-2 and TRBJ2-2; tentatively, D is TRBD2 (6 bases). The CDR3 is 17 amino acids. The V and J ends lost 5 bases and 2 bases respectively, with 18 bases between them. Germline-derived CDR1 and CDR2 are SGHTA and FQGNSA. For the CDR3, the DNA is TGTGCCAGCAGCCGCTTGGCGGGACCCATCAACACCGGGGAGCTGTTTTTT. Amino acids: CASSRLAGPINTGELFF.

This chain connects TRBV20-1 to TRBJ2-7, with 14 nucleotides matching TRBD2. This CDR3 contains 15 residues. V trimming: 0 bases; J trimming: 6 bases; junction bases outside the gene matches: 4. Germline CDR1 DFQATT, CDR2 SNEGSKA (reference sequence). CDR3 nucleotide sequence: TGCAGTGCTAGAGATCCGACTAGCGGGAGGGCCGAGCAGTACTTC. Protein sequence: CSARDPTSGRAEQYF.

This clonotype was seen many times. The chain couples TRBV4-1 to TRBJ1-4; D perhaps matches TRBD1 (5 bases). CDR1 is MGHRA, CDR2 YSYEKL, per germline. This CDR3 is built from 16 residues. V gave up 3 bases and J gave up 8 bases, with 19 bases separating them. DNA of the CDR3: TGCGCCAGCAGCCAGGCACCCGGGACGACCAGCGAAAAACTGTTTTTT. Amino acid sequence: CASSQAPGTTSEKLFF.

The J gene is TRBJ2-7, the V gene TRBV20-1; 9 bases line up with TRBD1. V dropped 0 bases and J dropped 3; count of bases not matched to a gene: 6. Germline V gene sequence: CDR1 DFQATT, CDR2 SNEGSKA (reference sequence). This CDR3 is 15 amino acids long. The CDR3 protein is CSARDAGTGFYEQYF. As DNA, the CDR3 is TGCAGTGCTAGAGATGCCGGGACAGGGTTCTACGAGCAGTACTTC.

With respect to this clonotype: A read error may account for a junction end that differs from germline. The chain joins TRBV5-1 to TRBJ2-7, with D possibly matching TRBD2 (6 bases). The CDR3 is 15 residues long. Germline lookup yields CDR1 SGHRS and CDR2 YFSETQ. DNA for the CDR3: TGCGCCAGCAGCTTGTGGGAGGATGTTGGCTACGAGCTGTATTTC. This translates into CASSLWEDVGYELYF. Using reference TRBV5-1 and TRBJ2-7 for the parts outside the CDR3, the full variable domain is KAGVTQTPRYLIKTRGQQVTLSCSPISGHRSVSWYQQTPGQGLQFLFEYFSETQRNKGNFPGRFSGRQFSNSRSEMNVSTLELGDSALYLCASSLWEDVGYELYFGPGTRLTVT.

This clonotype was seen ten or more times. This rearrangement joins TRBV12-3 or TRBV12-4 to TRBJ2-5; TRBD2 matches at 10 bases. This CDR3 is built from 14 residues. V lost 3 bases to trimming and J lost 5 bases; unmatched junction nucleotides: 3. CDR3 amino acids: CASSFGTSVETQYF. The CDR3 DNA sequence: TGTGCCAGCAGTTTCGGGACTAGCGTGGAGACCCAGTACTTC.

This chain connects TRBV7-9 to TRBJ2-5, with TRBD1 matching over 9 bases. This CDR3 region has 15 residues. With V trimmed by 2 bases and J by 5 bases, 6 bases remained unmatched. Germline CDR1 reads SEHNR; CDR2 reads FQNEAQ (reference sequence). The CDR3: CASSLQQGAFETQYF. Written as DNA, the CDR3 is TGTGCCAGCAGCTTACAACAGGGGGCATTCGAGACCCAGTACTTC.

This clonotype has ten or more counts. The rearrangement uses TRBV2 and TRBJ1-1, with D hard to call. V shed 1 base and J shed 6 bases, with 15 bases lying between them. There are 15 residues in the CDR3. Germline CDR1 and CDR2: SNHLY and FYNNEI. The CDR3 sequence is CASSEGVSGNPEAFF. Written as DNA, the CDR3 is TGTGCCAGCAGTGAAGGGGTCAGTGGAAATCCTGAAGCTTTCTTT.

This clonotype has ten or more counts. This chain links TRBV20-1 with TRBJ2-1; D possibly corresponds to TRBD1 (6 bases). The CDR3 loop spans 15 amino acids. V was pared by 6 bases and J by 9 bases, with 24 bases between. Germline loops: CDR1 DFQATT, CDR2 SNEGSKA (reference sequence). CDR3 region: CSARGPWQGQGEQFF. The CDR3 DNA sequence: TGCAGTGCCAGGGGACCCTGGCAGGGGCAGGGTGAGCAGTTCTTC.